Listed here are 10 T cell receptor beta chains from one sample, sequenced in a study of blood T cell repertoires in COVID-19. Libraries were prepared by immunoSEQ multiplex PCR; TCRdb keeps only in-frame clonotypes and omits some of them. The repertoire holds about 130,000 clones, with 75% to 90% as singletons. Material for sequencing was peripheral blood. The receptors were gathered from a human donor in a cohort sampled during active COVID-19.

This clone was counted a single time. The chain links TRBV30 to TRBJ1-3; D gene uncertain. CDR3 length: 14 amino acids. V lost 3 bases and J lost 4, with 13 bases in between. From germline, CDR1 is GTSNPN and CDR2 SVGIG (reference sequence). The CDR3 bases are TGTGCCTGGAGGGACCCTTCGGGGGGAAACACCATATATTTT. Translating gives CAWRDPSGGNTIYF.

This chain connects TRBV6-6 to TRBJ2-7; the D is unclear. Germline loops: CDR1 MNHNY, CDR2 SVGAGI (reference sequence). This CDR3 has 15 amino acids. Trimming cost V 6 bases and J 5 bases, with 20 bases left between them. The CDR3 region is CASSASFNAQDEQYV. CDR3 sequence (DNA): TGTGCCAGCAGCGCCAGCTTCAATGCCCAGGACGAGCAGTACGTC.

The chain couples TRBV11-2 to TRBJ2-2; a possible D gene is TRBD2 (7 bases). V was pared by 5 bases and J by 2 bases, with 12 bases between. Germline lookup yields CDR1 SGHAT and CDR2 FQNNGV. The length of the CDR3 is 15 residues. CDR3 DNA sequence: TGTGCCAGCAGCCGGGGGGCGGTTAACACCGGGGAGCTGTTTTTT. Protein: CASSRGAVNTGELFF.

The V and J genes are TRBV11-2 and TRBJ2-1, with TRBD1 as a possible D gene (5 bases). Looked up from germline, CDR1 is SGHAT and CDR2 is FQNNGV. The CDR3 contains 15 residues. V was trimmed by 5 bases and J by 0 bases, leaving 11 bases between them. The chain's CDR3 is CASSARQSSYNEQFF. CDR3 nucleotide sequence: TGTGCCAGCAGCGCCCGACAGAGCTCCTACAATGAGCAGTTCTTC.

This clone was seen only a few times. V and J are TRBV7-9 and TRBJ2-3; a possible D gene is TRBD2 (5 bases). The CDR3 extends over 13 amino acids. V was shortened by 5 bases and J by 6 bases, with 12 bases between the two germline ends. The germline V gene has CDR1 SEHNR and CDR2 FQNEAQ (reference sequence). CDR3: CASSQTAVDTQYF. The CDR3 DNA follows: TGTGCCAGCAGCCAAACAGCGGTGGATACGCAGTATTTT.

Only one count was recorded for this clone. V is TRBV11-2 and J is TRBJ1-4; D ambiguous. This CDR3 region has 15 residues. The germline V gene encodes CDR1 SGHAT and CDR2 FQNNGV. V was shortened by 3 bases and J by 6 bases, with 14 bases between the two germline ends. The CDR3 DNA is TGTGCCAGCAGCTTGGGGTCAGCGGACTATGAAAAACTGTTTTTT. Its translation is CASSLGSADYEKLFF.

DNA of the CDR3: TGTGCCAGCAGTACCTCTAGCGGGGCCTTAAATGAGCAGTTCTTC. This sequence encodes CASSTSSGALNEQFF. This chain uses TRBV6-5 with TRBJ2-1, with 9 bases aligning to TRBD2. The CDR3 length is 15 residues. Looked up from germline, CDR1 is MNHEY and CDR2 is SVGAGI. V lost 5 bases to trimming and J lost 7 bases; unmatched junction nucleotides: 9.

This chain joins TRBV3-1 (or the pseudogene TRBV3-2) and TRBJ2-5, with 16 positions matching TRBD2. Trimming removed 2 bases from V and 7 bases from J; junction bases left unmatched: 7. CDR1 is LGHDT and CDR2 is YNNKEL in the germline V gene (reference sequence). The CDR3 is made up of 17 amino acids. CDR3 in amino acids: CASSQFIGTSGGGTQYF. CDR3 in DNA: TGTGCCAGCAGCCAATTTATTGGGACTAGCGGGGGGGGGACCCAGTACTTC.

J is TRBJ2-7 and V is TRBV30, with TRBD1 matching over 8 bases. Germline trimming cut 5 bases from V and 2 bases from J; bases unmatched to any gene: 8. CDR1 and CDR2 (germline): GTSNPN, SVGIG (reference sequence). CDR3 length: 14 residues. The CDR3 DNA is TGTGCCTGGGGGACGGCGACAGGGGCCTACGAGCAGTACTTC. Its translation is CAWGTATGAYEQYF.

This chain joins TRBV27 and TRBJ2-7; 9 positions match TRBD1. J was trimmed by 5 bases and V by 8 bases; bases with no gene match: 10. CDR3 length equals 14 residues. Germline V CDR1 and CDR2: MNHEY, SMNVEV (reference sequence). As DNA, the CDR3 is TGTGCCAGCGGGGACAGGGCGGTTTGGGACGAGCAGTACTTC. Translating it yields CASGDRAVWDEQYF.